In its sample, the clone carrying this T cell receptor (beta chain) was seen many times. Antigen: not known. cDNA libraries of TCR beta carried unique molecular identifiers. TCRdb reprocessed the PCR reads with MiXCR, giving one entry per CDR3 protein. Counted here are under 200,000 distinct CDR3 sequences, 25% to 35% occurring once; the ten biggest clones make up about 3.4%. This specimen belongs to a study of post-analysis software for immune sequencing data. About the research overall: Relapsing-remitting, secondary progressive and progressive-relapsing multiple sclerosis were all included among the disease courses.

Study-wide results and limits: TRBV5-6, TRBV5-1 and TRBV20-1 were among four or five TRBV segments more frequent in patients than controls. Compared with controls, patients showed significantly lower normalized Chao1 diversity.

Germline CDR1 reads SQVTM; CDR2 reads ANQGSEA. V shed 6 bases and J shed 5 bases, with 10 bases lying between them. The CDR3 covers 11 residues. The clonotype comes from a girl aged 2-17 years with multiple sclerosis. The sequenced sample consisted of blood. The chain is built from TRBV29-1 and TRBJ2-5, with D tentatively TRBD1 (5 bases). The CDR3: CSVRQRETQYF. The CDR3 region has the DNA TGCAGCGTACGACAGAGGGAGACCCAGTACTTC.